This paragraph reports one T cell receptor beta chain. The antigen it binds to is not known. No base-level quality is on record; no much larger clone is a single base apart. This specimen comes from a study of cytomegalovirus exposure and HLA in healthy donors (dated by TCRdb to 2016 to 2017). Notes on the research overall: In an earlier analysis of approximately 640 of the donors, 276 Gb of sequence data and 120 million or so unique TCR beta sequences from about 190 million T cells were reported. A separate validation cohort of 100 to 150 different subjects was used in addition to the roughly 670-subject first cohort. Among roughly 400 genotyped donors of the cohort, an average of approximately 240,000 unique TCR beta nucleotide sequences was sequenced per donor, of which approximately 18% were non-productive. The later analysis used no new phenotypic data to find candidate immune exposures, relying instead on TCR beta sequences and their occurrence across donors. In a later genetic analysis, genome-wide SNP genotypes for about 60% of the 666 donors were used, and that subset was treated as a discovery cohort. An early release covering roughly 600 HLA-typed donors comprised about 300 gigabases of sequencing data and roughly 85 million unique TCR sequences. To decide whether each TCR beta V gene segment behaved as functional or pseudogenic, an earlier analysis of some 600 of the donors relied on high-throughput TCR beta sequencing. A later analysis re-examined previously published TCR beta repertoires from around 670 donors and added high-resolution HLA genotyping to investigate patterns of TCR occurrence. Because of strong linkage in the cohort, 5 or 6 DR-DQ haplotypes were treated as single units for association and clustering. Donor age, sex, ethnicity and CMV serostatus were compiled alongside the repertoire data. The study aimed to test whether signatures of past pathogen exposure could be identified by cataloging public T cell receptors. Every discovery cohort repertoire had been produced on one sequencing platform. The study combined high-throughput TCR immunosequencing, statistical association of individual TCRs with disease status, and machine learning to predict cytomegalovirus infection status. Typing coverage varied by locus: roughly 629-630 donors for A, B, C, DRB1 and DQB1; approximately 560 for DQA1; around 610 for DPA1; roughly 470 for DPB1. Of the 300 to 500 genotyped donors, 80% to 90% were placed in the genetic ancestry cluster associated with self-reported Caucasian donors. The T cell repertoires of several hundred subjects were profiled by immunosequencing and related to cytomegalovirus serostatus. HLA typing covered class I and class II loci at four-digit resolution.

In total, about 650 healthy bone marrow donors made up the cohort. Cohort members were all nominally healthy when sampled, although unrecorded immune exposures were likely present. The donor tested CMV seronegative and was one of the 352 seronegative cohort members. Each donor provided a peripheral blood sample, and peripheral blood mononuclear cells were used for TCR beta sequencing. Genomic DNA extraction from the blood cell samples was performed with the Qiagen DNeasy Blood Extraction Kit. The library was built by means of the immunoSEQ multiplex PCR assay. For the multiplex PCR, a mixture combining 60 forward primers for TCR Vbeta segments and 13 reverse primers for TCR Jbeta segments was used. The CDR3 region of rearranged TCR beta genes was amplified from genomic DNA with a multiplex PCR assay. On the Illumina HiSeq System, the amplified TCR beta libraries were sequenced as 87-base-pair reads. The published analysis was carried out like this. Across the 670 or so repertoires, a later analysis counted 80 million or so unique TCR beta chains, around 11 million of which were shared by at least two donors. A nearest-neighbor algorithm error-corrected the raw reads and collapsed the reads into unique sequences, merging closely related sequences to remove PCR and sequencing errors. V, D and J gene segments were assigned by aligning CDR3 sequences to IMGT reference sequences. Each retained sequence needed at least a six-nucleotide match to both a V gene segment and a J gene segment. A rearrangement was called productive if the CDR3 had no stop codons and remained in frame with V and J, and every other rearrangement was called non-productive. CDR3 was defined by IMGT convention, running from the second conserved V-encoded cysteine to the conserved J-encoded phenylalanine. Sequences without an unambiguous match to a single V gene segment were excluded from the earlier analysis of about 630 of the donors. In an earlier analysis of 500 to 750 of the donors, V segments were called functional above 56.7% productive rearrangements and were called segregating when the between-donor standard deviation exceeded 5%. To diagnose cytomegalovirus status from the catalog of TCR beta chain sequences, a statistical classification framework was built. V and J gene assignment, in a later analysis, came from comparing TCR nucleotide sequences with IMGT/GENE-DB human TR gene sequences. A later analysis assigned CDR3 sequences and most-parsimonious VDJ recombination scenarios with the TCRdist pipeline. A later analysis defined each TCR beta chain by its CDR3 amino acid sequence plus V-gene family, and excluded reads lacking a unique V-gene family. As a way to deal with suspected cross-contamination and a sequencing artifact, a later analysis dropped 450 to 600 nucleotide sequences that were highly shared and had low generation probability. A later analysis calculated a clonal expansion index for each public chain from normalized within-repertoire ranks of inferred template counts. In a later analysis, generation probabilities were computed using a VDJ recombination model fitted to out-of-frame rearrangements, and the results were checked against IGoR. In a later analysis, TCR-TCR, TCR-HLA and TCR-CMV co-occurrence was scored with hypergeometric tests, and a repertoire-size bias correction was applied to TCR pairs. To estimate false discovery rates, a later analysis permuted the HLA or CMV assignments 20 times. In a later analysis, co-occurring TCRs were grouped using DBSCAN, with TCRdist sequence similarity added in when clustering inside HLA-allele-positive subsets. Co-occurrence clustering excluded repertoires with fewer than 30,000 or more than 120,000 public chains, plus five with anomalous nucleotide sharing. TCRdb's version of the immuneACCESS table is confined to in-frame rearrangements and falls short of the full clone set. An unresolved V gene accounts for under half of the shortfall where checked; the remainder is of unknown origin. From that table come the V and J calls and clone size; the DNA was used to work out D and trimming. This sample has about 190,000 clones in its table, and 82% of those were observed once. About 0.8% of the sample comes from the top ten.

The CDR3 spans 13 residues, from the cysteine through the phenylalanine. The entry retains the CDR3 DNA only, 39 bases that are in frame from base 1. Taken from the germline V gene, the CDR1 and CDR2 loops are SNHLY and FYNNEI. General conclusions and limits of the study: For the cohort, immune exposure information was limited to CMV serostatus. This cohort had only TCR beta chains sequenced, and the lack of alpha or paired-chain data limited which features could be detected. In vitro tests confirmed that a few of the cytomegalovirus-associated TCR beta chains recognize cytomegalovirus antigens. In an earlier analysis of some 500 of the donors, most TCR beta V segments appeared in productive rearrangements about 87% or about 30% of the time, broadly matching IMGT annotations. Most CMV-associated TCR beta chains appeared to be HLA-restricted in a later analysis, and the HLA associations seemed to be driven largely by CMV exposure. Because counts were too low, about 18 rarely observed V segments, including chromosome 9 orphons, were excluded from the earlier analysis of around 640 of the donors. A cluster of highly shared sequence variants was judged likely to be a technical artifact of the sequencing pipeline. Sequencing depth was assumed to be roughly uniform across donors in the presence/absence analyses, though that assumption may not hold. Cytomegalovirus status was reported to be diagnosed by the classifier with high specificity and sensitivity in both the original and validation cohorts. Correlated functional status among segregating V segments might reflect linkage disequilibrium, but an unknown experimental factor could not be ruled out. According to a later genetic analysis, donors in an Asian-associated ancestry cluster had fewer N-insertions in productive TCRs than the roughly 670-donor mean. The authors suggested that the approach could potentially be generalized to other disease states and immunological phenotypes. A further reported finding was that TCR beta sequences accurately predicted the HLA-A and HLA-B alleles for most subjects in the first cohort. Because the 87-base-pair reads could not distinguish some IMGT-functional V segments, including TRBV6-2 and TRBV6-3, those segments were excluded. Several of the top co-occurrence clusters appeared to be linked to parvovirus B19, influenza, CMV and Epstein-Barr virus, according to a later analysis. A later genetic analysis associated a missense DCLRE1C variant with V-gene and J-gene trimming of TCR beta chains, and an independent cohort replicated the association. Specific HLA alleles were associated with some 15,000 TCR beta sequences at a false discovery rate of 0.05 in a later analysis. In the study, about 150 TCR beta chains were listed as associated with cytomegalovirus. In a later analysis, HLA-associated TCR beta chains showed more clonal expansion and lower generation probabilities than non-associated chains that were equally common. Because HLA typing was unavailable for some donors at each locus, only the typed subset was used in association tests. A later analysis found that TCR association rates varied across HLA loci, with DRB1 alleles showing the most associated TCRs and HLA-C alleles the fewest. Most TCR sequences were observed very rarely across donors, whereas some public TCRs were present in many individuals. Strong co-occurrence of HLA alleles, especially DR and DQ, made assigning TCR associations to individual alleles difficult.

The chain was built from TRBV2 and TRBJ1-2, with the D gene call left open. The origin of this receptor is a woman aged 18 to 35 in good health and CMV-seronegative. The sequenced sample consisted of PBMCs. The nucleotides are TGTGCGACTACGGTGGAAGCTAACTATGGCTACACCTTC. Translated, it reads CATTVEANYGYTF.